This TCR beta chain originates from a study of cytomegalovirus exposure and HLA in healthy donors. Between the trimmed V and J ends, which lost 7 bases and 5 bases, there was a span of 18 bases. The CDR3 runs 15 residues. CDR1 is MDHEN, CDR2 SYDVKM, per germline. Study-wide results and caveats: Reported results showed that the classifier diagnosed cytomegalovirus status with high specificity and sensitivity.

As regards this clone: Antigen unknown.

Produced via immunoSEQ multiplex PCR; TCRdb's table is partial and in-frame only. The sample includes around 130,000 clones, roughly 90% of them seen just once. This TCR derives from a young man in good health and CMV-seronegative. Sequenced input: PBMCs. The chain recombines TRBV28 with TRBJ1-5; the D gene is possibly TRBD1 (5 bases). CDR3 nucleotides: TGTGCCAGCACCGTGACAGAACCCAGTTATCAGCCCCAGCATTTT. The encoded protein is CASTVTEPSYQPQHF. The full variable domain, in which reference TRBV28 and TRBJ1-5 provide the parts outside the CDR3, is DVKVTQSSRYLVKRTGEKVFLECVQDMDHENMFWYRQDPGLGLRLIYFSYDVKMKEKGDIPEGYSVSREKKERFSLILESASTNQTSMYLCASTVTEPSYQPQHFGDGTRLSIL.